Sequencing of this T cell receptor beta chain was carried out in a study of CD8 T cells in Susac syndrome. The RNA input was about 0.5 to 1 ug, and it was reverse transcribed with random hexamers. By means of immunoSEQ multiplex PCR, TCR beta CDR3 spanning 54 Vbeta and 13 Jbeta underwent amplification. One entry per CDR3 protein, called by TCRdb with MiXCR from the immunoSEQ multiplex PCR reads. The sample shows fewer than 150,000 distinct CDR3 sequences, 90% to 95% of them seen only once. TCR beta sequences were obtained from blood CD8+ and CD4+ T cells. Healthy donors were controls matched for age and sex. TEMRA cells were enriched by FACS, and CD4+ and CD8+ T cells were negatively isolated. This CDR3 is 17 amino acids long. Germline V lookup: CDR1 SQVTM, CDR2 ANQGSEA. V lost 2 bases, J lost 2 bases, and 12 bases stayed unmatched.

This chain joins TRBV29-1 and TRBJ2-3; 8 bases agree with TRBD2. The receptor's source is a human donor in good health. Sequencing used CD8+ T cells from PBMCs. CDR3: CSVEPPAVAGYTDTQYF. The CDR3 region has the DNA TGCAGCGTTGAACCCCCGGCCGTAGCGGGATACACAGATACGCAGTATTTT.